This entry lists 31 T cell receptor beta chains sequenced from one sample in a study of cytomegalovirus exposure and HLA in healthy donors (TCRdb year 2017). Receptor libraries were prepared by the immunoSEQ multiplex PCR assay. For the multiplex PCR, a mixture combining 60 forward primers for TCR Vbeta segments and 13 reverse primers for TCR Jbeta segments was used. The immuneACCESS repertoire file appears here via TCRdb, limited to in-frame rearrangements. These files lack a portion of the clones; in checked studies, under half of the deficit traces to unresolved V genes, and the cause of the others is not known. The sample table records 85,000 to 110,000 clones. The ten biggest clones cover about 3% of the sample. Sequencing was carried out using PBMCs. Receptors were obtained from a middle-aged man in good health and CMV-seronegative.

The chain employs TRBV7-9 and TRBJ1-2; D is ambiguous. Germline V gene lookup returns CDR1 SEHNR and CDR2 FQNEAQ (reference sequence). There are 14 residues in the CDR3. Trimming shortened V by 5 bases and J by 2 bases, and 12 bases separated the two germline ends. CDR3 loop: CASSADWLNYGYTF. The CDR3, as DNA: TGTGCCAGCAGCGCGGACTGGTTAAACTATGGCTACACCTTC.

The CDR3 region is CASTPGHSTYEQYF. The CDR3 coding sequence is TGTGCCAGTACCCCGGGACACTCCACCTACGAGCAGTACTTC. The chain carries TRBV19 and TRBJ2-5; possibly TRBD1 for D (6 bases). The J call is uncertain, as TRBJ2-7 better fits the DNA end. Germline V gene data show CDR1 as LNHDA and CDR2 as SQIVND (reference sequence). The CDR3 runs 14 residues.

The V call is TRBV30, the J call TRBJ1-1; TRBD1 matches 8 bases. The V gene's germline CDR1 is GTSNPN and CDR2 SVGIG (reference sequence). The length of the CDR3 is 14 residues. The V segment lost 3 bases and the J segment 0 bases; nucleotides outside the gene matches: 3. CDR3 protein: CAWSRGPMNTEAFF. CDR3 sequence (DNA): TGTGCCTGGAGCAGGGGGCCTATGAACACTGAAGCTTTCTTT.

This chain connects TRBV4-1 to TRBJ1-4, with D perhaps TRBD1 (6 bases). V lost 6 bases, J lost 4 bases, and 15 bases lay in between. Germline lookup yields CDR1 MGHRA and CDR2 YSYEKL. The CDR3 extends over 15 amino acids. The DNA for the CDR3 is TGCGCCAGCAGTCAGACCGGACAGCTTAATGAAAAACTGTTTTTT. As protein: CASSQTGQLNEKLFF.

The chain is built from TRBV19 and TRBJ2-7; maybe TRBD2 (7 bases). V lost 6 bases to trimming and J lost 5 bases, with 17 bases between them. The CDR3 sequence is 14 residues long. Germline CDR1 and CDR2: LNHDA and SQIVND (reference sequence). Here the CDR3 reads CASSLVGGLNEQYF. DNA of the CDR3: TGTGCCAGTAGCCTCGTCGGGGGGCTCAACGAGCAGTACTTC.

The chain is built from TRBV6-6 and TRBJ1-4; D remains ambiguous. V lost 5 bases to trimming and J lost 5 bases, with 15 bases between them. The CDR3 extends over 15 amino acids. CDR1 MNHNY and CDR2 SVGAGI come from the germline V gene (reference sequence). The CDR3 spells CASSLAPATNEKLFF. CDR3 coding DNA: TGTGCCAGCAGTCTTGCTCCAGCGACGAATGAAAAACTGTTTTTT.

This chain uses TRBV25-1 with TRBJ1-2; 10 nucleotides agree with TRBD1. From germline, CDR1 is MGHDK and CDR2 SYGVNS. The ends lost 6 bases at V and 5 bases at J; junction bases unmatched: 3. The CDR3 length is 13 residues. The CDR3: CASSGTGEYGYTF. CDR3 DNA sequence: TGTGCCAGCAGCGGGACAGGGGAGTATGGCTACACCTTC.

This chain uses TRBV7-6 with TRBJ2-2; the D is unclear. CDR3 length: 14 residues. Trimming shortened V by 0 bases and J by 0 bases, and 2 bases separated the two germline ends. Germline-derived CDR1 and CDR2 are SGHVS and FNYEAQ. In DNA form, the CDR3 reads TGTGCCAGCAGCTTAGCCACGAACACCGGGGAGCTGTTTTTT. Translated, it gives CASSLATNTGELFF.

This chain links TRBV6-5 with TRBJ1-3; no clear D. Looked up from germline, CDR1 is MNHEY and CDR2 is SVGAGI. Trimming cost V 2 bases and J 5 bases, with 13 bases left between them. The CDR3 runs 15 residues. The CDR3 DNA reads TGTGCCAGCAGTTACGGGCAGACCCTGAGAAACACCATATATTTT. It translates to CASSYGQTLRNTIYF.

The genes are TRBV10-3 and TRBJ2-3; 7 bases are a match to TRBD2. The V gene's germline CDR1 is ENHRY and CDR2 SYGVKD. This CDR3 spans 16 amino acids. Germline trimming cut 3 bases from V and 5 bases from J; bases unmatched to any gene: 11. CDR3 sequence (DNA): TGTGCCATCAGTGACTCGTTTGGCGGGGAGGGAGATACGCAGTATTTT. Protein product: CAISDSFGGEGDTQYF.

The chain uses TRBV19 and TRBJ1-2, with TRBD1 as a possible D gene (6 bases). The CDR3 sequence is 15 residues long. Trimming cost V 5 bases and J 4 bases, with 17 bases left between them. Germline CDR1 LNHDA, CDR2 SQIVND (reference sequence). CDR3: CASSPAQGNFYGYTF. CDR3 DNA: TGTGCCAGTAGTCCCGCGCAGGGGAACTTCTATGGCTACACCTTC. The full variable domain, rest sourced from reference TRBV19 and TRBJ1-2, is DGGITQSPKYLFRKEGQNVTLSCEQNLNHDAMYWYRQDPGQGLRLIYYSQIVNDFQKGDIAEGYSVSREKKESFPLTVTSAQKNPTAFYLCASSPAQGNFYGYTFGSGTRLTVV.

The chain recombines TRBV5-4 with TRBJ2-2, with TRBD1 matching 8 bases. Germline CDR1 reads SGHNT; CDR2 reads YYREEE (reference sequence). V dropped 5 bases and J dropped 0; count of bases not matched to a gene: 9. CDR3 length: 17 amino acids. The CDR3 protein is CASRAGTGPSNTGELFF. CDR3 DNA: TGTGCCAGCAGGGCCGGGACAGGCCCATCGAACACCGGGGAGCTGTTTTTT.

The chain employs TRBV10-3 and TRBJ1-2, with 7 bases aligning to TRBD1. V was pared by 2 bases and J by 4 bases, with 4 bases of the junction left unmatched. Germline assignment: CDR1 ENHRY and CDR2 SYGVKD. The CDR3 runs 14 residues. In nucleotides, the CDR3 is TGTGCCATCAGTGAGACAGGGGTTGGCTATGGCTACACCTTC. Translation: CAISETGVGYGYTF.

This chain connects TRBV15 to TRBJ2-7, with 7 bases matching TRBD1. Per germline, CDR1 LNHNV and CDR2 YYDKDF (reference sequence). The junction had 10 bases not matched to a gene; V was cut back by 0 bases and J by 8 bases. This CDR3 is 15 amino acids long. CDR3 DNA sequence: TGTGCCACCAGCAGAGACCGGGACAGTTTTTACAAGCAGTACTTC. Amino acids: CATSRDRDSFYKQYF.

The V and J genes are TRBV21-1 and TRBJ1-4; TRBD1, the table's D call, was not compared with the DNA. TRBV21-1 corresponds to a pseudogene. The CDR3 has 16 amino acids. CDR3 DNA sequence: TGTGCCAGCAGCACGTCGGAGGGGGCGCAGGGTGAAAAACTGTTTTTT. It encodes CASSTSEGAQGEKLFF.

J is TRBJ1-1 and V is TRBV2, with a tentative D call TRBD1 (5 bases). Germline values: CDR1 SNHLY, CDR2 FYNNEI. V shed 10 bases and J shed 2 bases, with 14 bases lying between them. This CDR3 contains 13 residues. The CDR3 is CATSFQGNTEAFF. The CDR3, as DNA: TGTGCCACCTCCTTTCAGGGAAACACTGAAGCTTTCTTT.

This chain uses TRBV6-6 with TRBJ2-2; no clear D gene. V lost 4 bases and J lost 1, with 10 bases in between. Per the germline V gene, CDR1 is MNHNY and CDR2 is SVGAGI (reference sequence). This CDR3 spans 15 amino acids. CDR3 coding DNA: TGTGCCAGCAGTTTCGACAAAGGGAACACCGGGGAGCTGTTTTTT. Translated, it gives CASSFDKGNTGELFF.

This chain joins TRBV4-1 and TRBJ2-7; TRBD2 matches 7 bases. The J segment lost 0 bases and the V segment lost 3 bases, leaving 5 bases of the junction unmatched. CDR1 and CDR2 from the germline V gene are MGHRA and YSYEKL. The CDR3 extends over 15 amino acids. CDR3 coding DNA: TGCGCCAGCAGCCAGGACCCGGGGGGCTCCTACGAGCAGTACTTC. Its translation is CASSQDPGGSYEQYF.

The genes are TRBV4-1 and TRBJ2-5, with 12 bases that match TRBD2. Germline lookup yields CDR1 MGHRA and CDR2 YSYEKL. V gave up 2 bases and J gave up 1 base; unmatched junction bases: 2. This CDR3 is 16 amino acids long. The DNA of the CDR3 is TGCGCCAGCAGCCAACTAGCGGGGGGGGTCCAAGAGACCCAGTACTTC. This sequence encodes CASSQLAGGVQETQYF.

J is TRBJ2-2 and V is TRBV7-2; 8 nucleotides match TRBD2. With 4 bases clipped from V and 3 bases from J, the junction kept 1 base outside the gene matches. The CDR3 contains 14 residues. Per germline, CDR1 SGHTA and CDR2 FQGNSA. The DNA of the CDR3 is TGTGCCAGCAGCTCACTAGCGGACACCGGGGAGCTGTTTTTT. Translating gives CASSSLADTGELFF.

J is TRBJ2-5 and V is TRBV19; TRBD2 aligns across 11 bases. This CDR3 comprises 15 residues. The germline CDR1 and CDR2 sequences are LNHDA and SQIVND (reference sequence). J lost 5 bases, V lost 6 bases, and 8 bases had no gene match. The CDR3 here is CASRISGGGKETQYF. The CDR3 DNA sequence: TGTGCCAGTAGGATTAGCGGGGGGGGTAAGGAGACCCAGTACTTC.

The CDR3 is CASTPQGATDTQYF. The CDR3 DNA follows: TGTGCCAGCACCCCCCAGGGGGCGACAGATACGCAGTATTTT. The chain combines TRBV9 with TRBJ2-3, with 8 bases aligning to TRBD1. Germline V gene lookup returns CDR1 SGDLS and CDR2 YYNGEE. There are 14 residues in the CDR3. With V trimmed by 6 bases and J by 3 bases, 6 bases remained unmatched.

The chain employs TRBV7-2 and TRBJ1-2, with TRBD1 as a possible D gene (6 bases). Germline V gene lookup returns CDR1 SGHTA and CDR2 FQGNSA. The V gene lost 1 base and the J gene lost 8 bases, with 14 bases spanning the gap. This CDR3 contains 14 residues. The CDR3 loop reads CASSLVQGLGGYTF. CDR3 DNA: TGTGCCAGCAGCTTAGTTCAGGGGCTGGGCGGCTACACCTTC.

V and J are TRBV10-2 and TRBJ1-2, with D perhaps TRBD1 (5 bases). The CDR3 length is 14 residues. V was cut by 1 base and J by 2 bases, with 8 bases left in between. Looked up from germline, CDR1 is WSHSY and CDR2 is SAAADI. CDR3 amino acids: CASSEFAGNYGYTF. The CDR3 bases are TGCGCCAGCAGTGAGTTCGCAGGGAACTATGGCTACACCTTC.

This chain connects TRBV7-9 to TRBJ2-5; no definite D call. The germline V gene encodes CDR1 SEHNR and CDR2 FQNEAQ (reference sequence). This CDR3 comprises 14 residues. The V end lost 3 bases, the J end lost 1 base, and 9 bases lay between the germline ends. In DNA, the CDR3 is TGTGCCAGCAGCTTCAGGTCAAGCCAAGAGACCCAGTACTTC. Its translation is CASSFRSSQETQYF.

The genes are TRBV6-6 and TRBJ2-5, with 11 bases fitting TRBD2. This CDR3 has 14 amino acids. V gave up 6 bases and J gave up 5 bases; unmatched junction bases: 5. Germline V lookup: CDR1 MNHNY, CDR2 SVGAGI (reference sequence). The DNA for the CDR3 is TGTGCCAGCAGGCTAGCGGGAGGAAGGGAGACCCAGTACTTC. This codes for CASRLAGGRETQYF.

This chain joins TRBV6-5 and TRBJ2-7, with 11 bases identical to TRBD1. V gave up 8 bases and J gave up 3 bases; unmatched junction bases: 6. The CDR3 covers 14 residues. Germline CDR1 MNHEY, CDR2 SVGAGI. CDR3 amino acids: CASSPGQGVYEQYF. The CDR3 DNA is TGTGCCAGCTCTCCGGGACAGGGGGTCTACGAGCAGTACTTC.

This chain connects TRBV30 to TRBJ2-3; D is possibly TRBD2 (6 bases). The CDR3 has 16 amino acids. CDR1 is GTSNPN and CDR2 is SVGIG in the germline V gene (reference sequence). The V end was cut by 5 bases, the J end by 1 base, with 19 bases between. CDR3 nucleotide sequence: TGTGCCTGGGGCGGACTACTCAGGGCTGGCACAGATACGCAGTATTTT. The encoded protein is CAWGGLLRAGTDTQYF.

To note about this clone: Sequence at one end of the junction differs from germline and may be a read error. CDR3 nucleotides: TGTGCCTGGAGTCCAGGGACTCCTGATGCTTTCTTT. Translation gives CAWSPGTPDAFF. The chain is built from TRBV30 and TRBJ1-1; D might be TRBD1 (5 bases). Germline-derived CDR1 and CDR2 are GTSNPN and SVGIG (reference sequence). The CDR3 has 12 amino acids.

The chain joins TRBV5-1 to TRBJ1-1; D unclear. The CDR3 runs to 15 residues. V lost 0 bases and J 3 bases, leaving 12 bases between the germline ends. CDR1 is SGHRS, CDR2 YFSETQ, per germline. CDR3 sequence reads: CASSLEPGLYTEAFF. CDR3 nucleotides: TGCGCCAGCAGCTTGGAGCCAGGACTTTACACTGAAGCTTTCTTT.

The chain has TRBV7-9 and TRBJ2-5; D gene unclear. CDR1 SEHNR and CDR2 FQNEAQ come from the germline V gene (reference sequence). Trimming left V 1 base short and J 7 bases short, with 7 bases between. This CDR3 spans 12 amino acids. CDR3 sequence (DNA): TGTGCCAGCAGCTTAGATCAATGGACCCAGTACTTC. Protein sequence: CASSLDQWTQYF.